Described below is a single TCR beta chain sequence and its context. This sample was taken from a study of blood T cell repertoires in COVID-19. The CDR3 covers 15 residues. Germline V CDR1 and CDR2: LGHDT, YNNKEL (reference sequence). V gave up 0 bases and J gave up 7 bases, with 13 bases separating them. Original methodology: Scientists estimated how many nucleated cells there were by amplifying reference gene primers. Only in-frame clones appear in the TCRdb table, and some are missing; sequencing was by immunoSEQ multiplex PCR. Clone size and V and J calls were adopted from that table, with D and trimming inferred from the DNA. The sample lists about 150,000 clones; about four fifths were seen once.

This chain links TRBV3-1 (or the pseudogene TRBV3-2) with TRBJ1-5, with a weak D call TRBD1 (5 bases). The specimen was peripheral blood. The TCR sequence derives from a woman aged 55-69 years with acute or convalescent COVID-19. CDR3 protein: CASSQEAGMGQPQHF. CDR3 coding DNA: TGTGCCAGCAGCCAAGAAGCAGGGATGGGGCAGCCCCAGCATTTT.